One sample yielded the 31 T cell receptor beta chains listed below, sequenced in a study of cytomegalovirus exposure and HLA in healthy donors. A multiplex PCR was run with 60 Vbeta primers and 13 Jbeta primers. Clones were sequenced by immunoSEQ multiplex PCR, and TCRdb holds only the in-frame ones, with some missing. Among some 120,000 clones listed, around three quarters were seen once. The sample taken for sequencing was PBMCs. The receptors derive from a male donor in good health and CMV-seronegative.

The CDR3 protein is CASSLVSGNQPQHF. The CDR3 region has the DNA TGTGCCAGCAGCTTGGTCTCAGGGAACCAGCCCCAGCATTTT. V gene TRBV5-6 combines with J gene TRBJ1-5, with a possible D match to TRBD1 (5 bases). CDR3 length equals 14 residues. Trimming shortened V by 0 bases and J by 7 bases, and 11 bases separated the two germline ends. CDR1 and CDR2 from the germline V gene are SGHDT and YYEEEE.

CDR3 nucleotides: TGCAGCGTTGTACCAGGGGGTACTGAAGCTTTCTTT. It is translated as CSVVPGGTEAFF. The chain carries TRBV29-1 and TRBJ1-1, with TRBD1 identical over 7 bases. Per germline, CDR1 SQVTM and CDR2 ANQGSEA. Unmatched junction bases numbered 4, after V lost 4 bases and J lost 5 bases. The CDR3 extends over 12 amino acids.

Only a few counts were recorded for this clone. The chain employs TRBV30 and TRBJ2-2, with TRBD1 as a possible D gene (5 bases). The CDR3 is 15 amino acids. Germline V gene data show CDR1 as GTSNPN and CDR2 as SVGIG (reference sequence). Trimming cost V 0 bases and J 13 bases, with 21 bases left between them. The CDR3 nucleotides are TGTGCCTGGAGTGTGCCCAAGGGGCTCGAGGAAGGGCTGTTTTTT. The encoded protein is CAWSVPKGLEEGLFF.

This clone has only a few counts. This sequence joins TRBV27 and TRBJ2-5, with 9 bases that match TRBD2. The assigned J gene may be wrong: the sequence end matches TRBJ2-7 better. CDR3 length equals 14 residues. The germline CDR1 and CDR2 sequences are MNHEY and SMNVEV (reference sequence). CDR3 DNA sequence: TGTGCCAGCAGTCTAATAGCGGGAGTCTACGAGCAGTACTTC. The encoded protein is CASSLIAGVYEQYF.

V is TRBV4-3 and J is TRBJ1-1, with D unclear. CDR3 length equals 16 residues. Germline V gives CDR1 LGHNA, CDR2 YSLEER. V lost 0 bases, J lost 5 bases, and 16 bases lay in between. This CDR3 reads CASSQDHEAEETEAFF. The CDR3 DNA reads as TGCGCCAGCAGCCAAGATCACGAGGCCGAGGAGACTGAAGCTTTCTTT.

CDR3 sequence (DNA): TGTGCCTGGAAACTAGCGGGCTACTCCTACAATGAGCAGTTCTTC. It is translated as CAWKLAGYSYNEQFF. This sequence joins TRBV30 and TRBJ2-1; 9 bases agree with TRBD2. Germline assignment: CDR1 GTSNPN and CDR2 SVGIG (reference sequence). V was pared by 4 bases and J by 0 bases, with 4 bases of the junction left unmatched. The CDR3 extends over 15 amino acids.

This clone was detected only a few times. The chain has TRBV19 and TRBJ2-7; perhaps TRBD2 as D (6 bases). Germline CDR1 LNHDA, CDR2 SQIVND (reference sequence). The CDR3 is made up of 13 amino acids. V was pared by 5 bases and J by 5 bases, with 13 bases between. CDR3 loop: CASSPRDGHEQYF. CDR3 DNA sequence: TGTGCCAGTAGTCCGCGGGACGGGCACGAGCAGTACTTC.

The gene calls are TRBV27 and TRBJ1-2; the D gene is possibly TRBD1 (6 bases). The CDR3 loop spans 14 amino acids. Germline-derived CDR1 and CDR2 are MNHEY and SMNVEV (reference sequence). V lost 5 bases, J lost 7 bases, and 17 bases lay in between. CDR3 in DNA: TGTGCCAGCAGTCGTAGGGGGGGGCTGGGTGGCTACACCTTC. This translates into CASSRRGGLGGYTF.

The genes are TRBV11-2 and TRBJ2-5, with TRBD2 identical over 9 bases. The CDR3 has 15 residues. J lost 0 bases, V lost 3 bases, and 2 bases had no gene match. Per the germline V gene, CDR1 is SGHAT and CDR2 is FQNNGV. CDR3 bases: TGTGCCAGCAGCTTCCTAGCGGGGTACCAAGAGACCCAGTACTTC. It yields the protein CASSFLAGYQETQYF.

The rearrangement uses TRBV11-2 and TRBJ2-5; TRBD2 is a possible D gene (6 bases). Between the trimmed V and J ends, which lost 5 bases and 7 bases, there was a span of 20 bases. Per the germline V gene, CDR1 is SGHAT and CDR2 is FQNNGV. CDR3 length: 15 residues. The CDR3 region is CASSSQRRGTTTQYF. Here the CDR3 DNA reads TGTGCCAGCAGCAGCCAACGACGGGGGACCACGACCCAGTACTTC.

The J gene is TRBJ2-1, the V gene TRBV6-4, with 9 bases lining up with TRBD1. Looked up from germline, CDR1 is MRHNA and CDR2 is SNTAGT. Trimming cost V 5 bases and J 8 bases; bases outside gene matches: 7. The CDR3 loop spans 14 amino acids. The CDR3 here is CASSPGQGSDEQFF. CDR3 coding DNA: TGTGCCAGCAGTCCCGGACAGGGGTCGGATGAGCAGTTCTTC.

The chain links TRBV13 to TRBJ2-7; 8 bases align to TRBD2. There are 16 residues in the CDR3. Germline V gene lookup returns CDR1 PRHDT and CDR2 FYEKMQ (reference sequence). With V trimmed by 5 bases and J by 0 bases, 9 bases remained unmatched. Written as DNA, the CDR3 is TGTGCCAGCAGCCTGGGACGGGCGGGGGGCTCCTACGAGCAGTACTTC. As protein: CASSLGRAGGSYEQYF.

The table lists this clone with a few counts. V usage is TRBV7-7 and J usage is TRBJ2-7, with D perhaps matching TRBD1 (5 bases). This CDR3 is built from 13 residues. Germline CDR1 and CDR2: SSHAT and FNYEAQ (reference sequence). Trimming removed 5 bases at V and 3 bases at J, with 11 bases between. The CDR3, as DNA: TGTGCCAGCAGCCAAGGGGTCGGCTACGAGCAGTACTTC. This gives the protein CASSQGVGYEQYF.

V usage is TRBV7-2 and J usage is TRBJ1-5; D call uncertain. The CDR3 is 13 amino acids. With 3 bases removed from V and 4 bases from J, the gap between germline ends came to 7 bases. Germline V CDR1 and CDR2: SGHTA, FQGNSA. Here the CDR3 DNA reads TGTGCCAGCAGCTTCGCAGAAAATCAGCCCCAGCATTTT. It specifies CASSFAENQPQHF.

This clone has just a few counts. The V call is TRBV7-8, the J call TRBJ2-7; 9 bases match TRBD2. Germline trimming cut 5 bases from V and 4 bases from J; bases unmatched to any gene: 9. The CDR3 sequence is 15 residues long. Germline V gives CDR1 SGHVS, CDR2 FQNEAQ. CDR3 loop: CASSGHRTSEYEQYF. The CDR3 nucleotides are TGTGCCAGCAGCGGTCACAGGACTAGCGAATACGAGCAGTACTTC. Drawing the rest from reference TRBV7-8 and TRBJ2-7, the complete variable domain is GAGVSQSPRYKVAKRGQDVALRCDPISGHVSLFWYQQALGQGPEFLTYFQNEAQLDKSGLPSDRFFAERPEGSVSTLKIQRTQQEDSAVYLCASSGHRTSEYEQYFGPGTRLTVT.

The gene calls are TRBV11-1 and TRBJ2-2; D remains unclear. V lost 5 bases and J lost 3, with 7 bases in between. This CDR3 has 13 amino acids. CDR1 is SGHAT, CDR2 FQDESV, per germline (reference sequence). CDR3 DNA: TGTGCCAGCAGCCGCCCGGACACCGGGGAGCTGTTTTTT. Translated: CASSRPDTGELFF.

The chain links TRBV5-4 to TRBJ1-1; no reliable D call. Germline values: CDR1 SGHNT, CDR2 YYREEE (reference sequence). This CDR3 region has 13 residues. The V and J ends lost 2 bases and 2 bases respectively, with 7 bases between them. CDR3 sequence (DNA): TGTGCCAGCAGCTTCGATCTAAACACTGAAGCTTTCTTT. Translated: CASSFDLNTEAFF.

The rearrangement uses TRBV1 and TRBJ2-3; the D call TRBD2 from the table was never checked on the DNA. TRBV1 is reported as a pseudogene. The CDR3 consists of 15 residues. CDR3 loop: CTSSQFHSPTDTQYF. CDR3 DNA sequence: TGCACCAGCAGCCAATTTCATAGTCCCACAGATACGCAGTATTTT.

CDR3 in amino acids: CASSRDTEAFF. The CDR3 DNA reads as TGTGCCAGCTCCCGAGACACTGAAGCTTTCTTT. The chain employs TRBV7-9 and TRBJ1-1; no definite D call. V lost 8 bases, J lost 3 bases, and 7 bases lay in between. From germline, CDR1 is SEHNR and CDR2 FQNEAQ (reference sequence). The CDR3 is made up of 11 amino acids.

This clone was observed a single time. CDR3 coding DNA: TGCAGCGTTCTGGGAGCCTACGAGCAGTACTTC. Protein product: CSVLGAYEQYF. The J gene is TRBJ2-7, the V gene TRBV29-1; D is perhaps TRBD2 (5 bases). From germline, CDR1 is SQVTM and CDR2 ANQGSEA. V was trimmed by 5 bases and J by 2 bases, leaving 7 bases between them. The CDR3 is 11 amino acids.

CDR3 DNA: TGTGCCAGCAGTTTCACCACTAGCGGGGGGCCCTATAAGGTATATACGCAGTATTTT. Translated, it gives CASSFTTSGGPYKVYTQYF. The chain couples TRBV27 to TRBJ2-3, with 12 bases aligning to TRBD2. Per the germline V gene, CDR1 is MNHEY and CDR2 is SMNVEV (reference sequence). The CDR3 runs 19 residues. Trimming cost V 3 bases and J 7 bases; bases outside gene matches: 17.

This clone appeared a few times. The rearrangement joins TRBV19 to TRBJ1-6; perhaps TRBD1 as D (5 bases). Germline V lookup: CDR1 LNHDA, CDR2 SQIVND (reference sequence). Trimming left V 5 bases short and J 5 bases short, with 16 bases between. This CDR3 has 16 amino acids. This CDR3 is CASSLQALGNNSPLHF. For the CDR3, the DNA is TGTGCCAGTAGTTTACAGGCCCTTGGGAATAATTCACCCCTCCACTTT. The whole variable domain, filled in from reference TRBV19 and TRBJ1-6, reads DGGITQSPKYLFRKEGQNVTLSCEQNLNHDAMYWYRQDPGQGLRLIYYSQIVNDFQKGDIAEGYSVSREKKESFPLTVTSAQKNPTAFYLCASSLQALGNNSPLHFGNGTRLTVT.

This chain joins TRBV5-1 and TRBJ2-7; TRBD1 might be the D (5 bases). Per the germline V gene, CDR1 is SGHRS and CDR2 is YFSETQ. This CDR3 contains 13 residues. The ends were cut back, 2 bases at V and 3 bases at J, with 9 bases in the middle. CDR3 DNA sequence: TGCGCCAGCAGCTTTTCCAGGGACTACGAGCAGTACTTC. It translates to CASSFSRDYEQYF.

The chain employs TRBV18 and TRBJ2-5; TRBD2 matches 8 bases. The V and J ends lost 3 bases and 3 bases, in that order; junction bases with no gene match: 9. The CDR3 spans 16 residues. CDR1 KGHSH and CDR2 LQKENI come from the germline V gene. CDR3 loop: CASSPKAGTRKETQYF. As DNA, the CDR3 is TGTGCCAGCTCACCGAAAGCCGGGACTAGAAAAGAGACCCAGTACTTC.

The chain carries TRBV15 and TRBJ1-4, with 9 bases fitting TRBD1. The CDR3 runs 14 residues. Germline-derived CDR1 and CDR2 are LNHNV and YYDKDF (reference sequence). Unmatched junction bases numbered 7, after V lost 9 bases and J lost 5 bases. In DNA form, the CDR3 reads TGTGCCACTCTTCCGGGACAGGGAAATGAAAAACTGTTTTTT. The encoded protein is CATLPGQGNEKLFF.

V is TRBV20-1 and J is TRBJ1-4, with 8 bases lining up with TRBD1. The V segment lost 5 bases and the J segment 8 bases; nucleotides outside the gene matches: 1. The CDR3 spans 11 residues. Germline values: CDR1 DFQATT, CDR2 SNEGSKA (reference sequence). The CDR3 loop is CSAGDREKLFF. The CDR3 DNA follows: TGCAGTGCTGGGGACAGGGAAAAACTGTTTTTT.

The J gene is TRBJ1-1, the V gene TRBV19; 12 bases fit TRBD1. V was clipped by 6 bases and J by 5 bases; unmatched bases: 16. The CDR3 runs 18 residues. Germline V gives CDR1 LNHDA, CDR2 SQIVND (reference sequence). The CDR3 region has the DNA TGTGCCAGTAGCCGGGACAGGGGGCGCCGTTGGGTAGGGACTGAAGCTTTCTTT. This codes for CASSRDRGRRWVGTEAFF.

This chain uses TRBV18 with TRBJ1-4; tentatively, D is TRBD1 (6 bases). Germline V gene sequence: CDR1 KGHSH, CDR2 LQKENI. CDR3 length: 15 residues. Trimming stripped 4 bases from V and 4 bases from J, with 13 bases between. The CDR3 DNA sequence: TGTGCCAGCTCACTAACGCCACAGGGTAATGAAAAACTGTTTTTT. Translated, it gives CASSLTPQGNEKLFF. Based on the CDR3 plus reference TRBV18 and TRBJ1-4, the full variable domain is NAGVMQNPRHLVRRRGQEARLRCSPMKGHSHVYWYRQLPEEGLKFMVYLQKENIIDESGMPKERFSAEFPKEGPSILRIQQVVRGDSAAYFCASSLTPQGNEKLFFGSGTQLSVL.

The chain combines TRBV10-3 with TRBJ2-7; 7 nucleotides align to TRBD1. CDR3 length equals 16 residues. V gave up 0 bases and J gave up 2 bases; unmatched junction bases: 7. Germline V gene sequence: CDR1 ENHRY, CDR2 SYGVKD. The CDR3 bases are TGTGCCATCAGTGAGTCGACCGGGACAGCAACCTACGAGCAGTACTTC. Encoded protein: CAISESTGTATYEQYF.

This clone was seen once. This CDR3 reads CASSSFHEQFF. The DNA for the CDR3 is TGTGCCAGCAGCTCCTTCCATGAGCAGTTCTTC. The V call is TRBV5-4, the J call TRBJ2-1; D unresolved. V was shortened by 3 bases and J by 8 bases, with 6 bases between the two germline ends. The CDR3 length is 11 residues. CDR1 and CDR2 from the germline V gene are SGHNT and YYREEE (reference sequence). Drawing the rest from reference TRBV5-4 and TRBJ2-1, the complete variable domain is ETGVTQSPTHLIKTRGQQVTLRCSSQSGHNTVSWYQQALGQGPQFIFQYYREEENGRGNFPPRFSGLQFPNYSSELNVNALELDDSALYLCASSSFHEQFFGPGTRLTVL.

V and J are TRBV5-4 and TRBJ2-1, with D uncertain. Per germline, CDR1 SGHNT and CDR2 YYREEE (reference sequence). The CDR3 has 16 amino acids. The ends were cut back, 4 bases at V and 2 bases at J, with 16 bases in the middle. CDR3 nucleotides: TGTGCCAGCAGCCCACCGGTTAGCCCGGCCTACAATGAGCAGTTCTTC. Protein product: CASSPPVSPAYNEQFF. Variable domain in full (rest from reference TRBV5-4 and TRBJ2-1): ETGVTQSPTHLIKTRGQQVTLRCSSQSGHNTVSWYQQALGQGPQFIFQYYREEENGRGNFPPRFSGLQFPNYSSELNVNALELDDSALYLCASSPPVSPAYNEQFFGPGTRLTVL.